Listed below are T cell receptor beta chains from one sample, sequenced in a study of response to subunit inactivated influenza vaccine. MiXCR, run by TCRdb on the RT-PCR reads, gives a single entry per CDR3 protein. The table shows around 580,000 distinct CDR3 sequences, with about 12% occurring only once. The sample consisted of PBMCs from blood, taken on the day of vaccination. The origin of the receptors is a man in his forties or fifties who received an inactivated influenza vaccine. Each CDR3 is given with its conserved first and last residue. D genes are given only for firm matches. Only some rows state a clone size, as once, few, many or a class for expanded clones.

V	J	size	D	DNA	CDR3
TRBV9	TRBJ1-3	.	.	TGTGCCAGCAGCGTAGATCCTACAGGGACCTCTGGAAACACCATATATTTT	CASSVDPTGTSGNTIYF
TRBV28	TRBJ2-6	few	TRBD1	TGTGCCAGCAGTTGGGACAGGGTGAGCTCTGGGGCCAACGTCCTGACTTTC	CASSWDRVSSGANVLTF
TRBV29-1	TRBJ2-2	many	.	TGCAGCGTTGGACAGACGACCGGGGAGCTGTTTTTT	CSVGQTTGELFF
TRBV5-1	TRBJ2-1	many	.	TGCGCCAGCAGCTTCGGGGAAAGGTACAATGAGCAGTTCTTC	CASSFGERYNEQFF
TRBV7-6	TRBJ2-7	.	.	TGTGCCAGCAGCTTTTCCAAGGGCAGCGAGCAGTACTTC	CASSFSKGSEQYF
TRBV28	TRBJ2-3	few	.	TGTGCCAGCAGTTTATCGGCAGCTACAGATACGCAGTATTTT	CASSLSAATDTQYF
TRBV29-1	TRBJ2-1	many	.	TGCAGCGTTGATCAGGGTTTGGATGAGCAGTTCTTC	CSVDQGLDEQFF
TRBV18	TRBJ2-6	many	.	TGTGCCAGCTCACTAAACTCTGGGGCCAACGTCCTGACTTTC	CASSLNSGANVLTF
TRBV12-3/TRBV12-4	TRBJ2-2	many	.	TGTGCCAGCAGTTTGTTAAGGGCGGGATATGGCGGGGAGCTGTTTTTT	CASSLLRAGYGGELFF
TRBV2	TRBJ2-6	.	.	TGTGCCAGCAGCTCAGGACAGTTTACTGGGGCCAACGTCCTGACTTTC	CASSSGQFTGANVLTF
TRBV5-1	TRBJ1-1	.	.	TGCGCCAGCAGCGAGAGACGGACGAACACTGAAGCTTTCTTT	CASSERRTNTEAFF
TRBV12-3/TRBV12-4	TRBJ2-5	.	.	TGTGCCAGCAGCTCTACTATCGGGGAAGAGACCCAGTACTTC	CASSSTIGEETQYF
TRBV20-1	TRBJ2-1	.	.	TGCAGTGCAGGAGCGGGTCTGAGCTCCTACAATGAGCAGTTCTTC	CSAGAGLSSYNEQFF
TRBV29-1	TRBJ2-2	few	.	TGCAGCGGATCCCGGGACACAAACACCGGGGAGCTGTTTTTT	CSGSRDTNTGELFF
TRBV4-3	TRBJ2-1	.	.	TGCGCCAGCAGCCAAGATGAGTGGGGGTTTGAAAATGAGCAGTTCTTC	CASSQDEWGFENEQFF
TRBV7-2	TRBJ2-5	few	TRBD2	TGTGCCAGCAGCCTACAGACTAGCGGGGGTGAGACCCAGTACTTC	CASSLQTSGGETQYF
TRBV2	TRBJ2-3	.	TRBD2	TGTGCCAGCAGTGGTGGGACTAGCGGTGCACTTAAGGCAGATACGCAGTATTTT	CASSGGTSGALKADTQYF
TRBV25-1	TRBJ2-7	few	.	TGTGCCAGCAGTGAATATAATATGGGCGAGCAGTACTTC	CASSEYNMGEQYF
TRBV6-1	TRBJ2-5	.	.	TGTGCCAGCAGGCCGCGGACAGCAAGTGAGACCCAGTACTTC	CASRPRTASETQYF
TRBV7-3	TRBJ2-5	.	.	TGTGCCAGCAGCAAAACAGGGATCCAAGAGACCCAGTACTTC	CASSKTGIQETQYF
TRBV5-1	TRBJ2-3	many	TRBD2	TGCGCCAGCAGCTTGGTAGCGGGGGGATCCACAGATACGCAGTATTTT	CASSLVAGGSTDTQYF
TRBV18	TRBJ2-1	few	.	TGTGCCAGCTCACCACCGTATCTCCCACTAGCCAATCGAGGGGGCTACAATGAGCAGTTCTTC	CASSPPYLPLANRGGYNEQFF
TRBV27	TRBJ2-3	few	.	TGTGCCAGCAGTTTCTTTGGAGCGGCAGATACGCAGTATTTT	CASSFFGAADTQYF
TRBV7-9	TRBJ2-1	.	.	TGTGCCAGCAGCTCATCCCGGGCCCTTGAGCAGTTCTTC	CASSSSRALEQFF
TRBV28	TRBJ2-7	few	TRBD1	TGTGCCAGCAGTTTACCCCTGGGGACAGGAAAGAGCTCCTACGAGCAGTACTTC	CASSLPLGTGKSSYEQYF
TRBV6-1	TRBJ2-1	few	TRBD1	TGTGCCAGCAGTACCGGGACAGGGGTTGAGCAGTTCTTC	CASSTGTGVEQFF
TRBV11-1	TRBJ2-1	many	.	TGTGCCAGCAGCCCTAATATGTGGACTACCTACAATGAGCAGTTCTTC	CASSPNMWTTYNEQFF
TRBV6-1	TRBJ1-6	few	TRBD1	TGTGCCAGCAGACCCCAGGGGGCGGATAATTCACCCCTCCACTTT	CASRPQGADNSPLHF
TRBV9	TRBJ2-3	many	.	TGTGCCAGCAGCGCATCCCGCACAGATACGCAGTATTTT	CASSASRTDTQYF
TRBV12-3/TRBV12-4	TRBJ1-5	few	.	TGTGCCAGCAGTTTGGATTTCGAGAGACATTTCAATCAGCCCCAGCATTTT	CASSLDFERHFNQPQHF
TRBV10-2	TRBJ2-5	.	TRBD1	TGCGCCAGCAGAGAACAGGGGTTGGGGACCCAGTACTTC	CASREQGLGTQYF
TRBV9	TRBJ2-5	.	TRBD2	TGTGCCAGCAGCGTAGCTAGCGGAGGGGAGACCCAGTACTTC	CASSVASGGETQYF
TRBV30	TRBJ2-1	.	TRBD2	TGTGCCTGGACCCAGGGACTAGCAATCTACAATGAGCAGTTCTTC	CAWTQGLAIYNEQFF
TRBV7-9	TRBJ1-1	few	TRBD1	TGTGCCAGCAGCGTCCCTGCAGGGGGATTCACTGAAGCTTTCTTT	CASSVPAGGFTEAFF
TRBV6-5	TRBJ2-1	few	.	TGTGCCAGCAGTTACTCGGGTTCTACCCTTCTTACGGATGAGCAGTTCTTC	CASSYSGSTLLTDEQFF
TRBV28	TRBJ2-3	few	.	TGTGCCAGCAGTTTATTGGGACCACCGGCAGATACGCAGTATTTT	CASSLLGPPADTQYF
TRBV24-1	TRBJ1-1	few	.	TGTGCCACCAGTGAGGGTGGGAACACTGAAGCTTTCTTT	CATSEGGNTEAFF
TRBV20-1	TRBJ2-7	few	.	TGCAGTGCCAAACCAGGAGCCTACGAGCAGTACTTC	CSAKPGAYEQYF
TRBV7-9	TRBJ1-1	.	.	TGTGCCAGCAGCTTACCCCGGGCGGGGATGAACACTGAAGCTTTCTTT	CASSLPRAGMNTEAFF
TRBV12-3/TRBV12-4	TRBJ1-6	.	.	TGTGCCAGCTCCCTGACAGAGAATAATTCAACCCTCCACTTT	CASSLTENNSTLHF
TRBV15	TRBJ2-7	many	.	TGTGCCACCAGCACCCGGGGCAGGGAGAGCGTAAACGAGCAGTACTTC	CATSTRGRESVNEQYF
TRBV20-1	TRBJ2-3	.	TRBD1	TGCAGTGCTAGAGTTCAGGGGGCACCCATCTCTCTTAGCACAGATACGCAGTATTTT	CSARVQGAPISLSTDTQYF
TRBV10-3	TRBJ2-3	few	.	TGTGCCATCAGTGGTCTGGTCACAGATACGCAGTATTTT	CAISGLVTDTQYF
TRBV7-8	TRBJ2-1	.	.	TGTGCCAGCAGCTTAGAAACAGGTCCCTACAATGAGCAGTTCTTC	CASSLETGPYNEQFF
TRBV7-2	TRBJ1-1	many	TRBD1	TGTGCCAGCAGCTGGACAGGGGGTGGCACTGAAGCTTTCTTT	CASSWTGGGTEAFF
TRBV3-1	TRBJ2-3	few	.	TGTGCCAGCCGCGGTGGGGGATATACGCAGTATTTT	CASRGGGYTQYF
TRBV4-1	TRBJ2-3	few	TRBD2	TGCGCCAGCAGCCAGCCGGGACTAGCGGGGGGTGATACGCAGTATTTT	CASSQPGLAGGDTQYF
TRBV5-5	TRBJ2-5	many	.	TGTGCCAGCAGCTTGGGCAACAACCAAGAGACCCAGTACTTC	CASSLGNNQETQYF
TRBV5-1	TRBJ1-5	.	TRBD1	TGCGCCAGCAGCTTGGAAGGTGGACAGGTACATCAGCCCCAGCATTTT	CASSLEGGQVHQPQHF
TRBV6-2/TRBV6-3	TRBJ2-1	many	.	TGTGCCAGCAGTTACTCCTACCAGGGGGGACTCAATGAGCAGTTCTTC	CASSYSYQGGLNEQFF
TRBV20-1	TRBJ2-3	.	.	TGCAGTGCTAGTGAGACAGATACGCAGTATTTT	CSASETDTQYF
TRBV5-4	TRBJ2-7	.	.	TGTGCCAGCAGCTTGGGTGTTGGCGGCTACTACGAGCAGTACTTC	CASSLGVGGYYEQYF
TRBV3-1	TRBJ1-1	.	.	TGTGCCAGGAGCCGTAAGGTGTTCACTGAAGCTTTCTTT	CARSRKVFTEAFF
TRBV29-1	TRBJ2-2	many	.	TGCAGCGTTGATGGGTTCACCGGGGAGCTGTTTTTT	CSVDGFTGELFF
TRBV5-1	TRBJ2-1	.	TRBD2	TGCGCCAGCAGCTTTGGCGGGACTAGCGTACACAATGAGCAGTTCTTC	CASSFGGTSVHNEQFF
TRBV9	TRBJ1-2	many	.	TGTGCCAGCAGCGTAGGGGGGCCAGGTTCAGCTAACTATGGCTACACCTTC	CASSVGGPGSANYGYTF
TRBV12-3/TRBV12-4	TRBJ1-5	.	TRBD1	TGTGCCAGCAGTTTCGGACAGGGGGGCAATCAGCCCCAGCATTTT	CASSFGQGGNQPQHF
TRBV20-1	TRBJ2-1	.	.	TGCAGTGCGCGGGGGACATGGGGGCAGTTCTTC	CSARGTWGQFF
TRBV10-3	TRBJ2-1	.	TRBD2	TGTGCCATCAGTGGGTCTAGCGGGGGCTCCACCTACAATGAGCAGTTCTTC	CAISGSSGGSTYNEQFF